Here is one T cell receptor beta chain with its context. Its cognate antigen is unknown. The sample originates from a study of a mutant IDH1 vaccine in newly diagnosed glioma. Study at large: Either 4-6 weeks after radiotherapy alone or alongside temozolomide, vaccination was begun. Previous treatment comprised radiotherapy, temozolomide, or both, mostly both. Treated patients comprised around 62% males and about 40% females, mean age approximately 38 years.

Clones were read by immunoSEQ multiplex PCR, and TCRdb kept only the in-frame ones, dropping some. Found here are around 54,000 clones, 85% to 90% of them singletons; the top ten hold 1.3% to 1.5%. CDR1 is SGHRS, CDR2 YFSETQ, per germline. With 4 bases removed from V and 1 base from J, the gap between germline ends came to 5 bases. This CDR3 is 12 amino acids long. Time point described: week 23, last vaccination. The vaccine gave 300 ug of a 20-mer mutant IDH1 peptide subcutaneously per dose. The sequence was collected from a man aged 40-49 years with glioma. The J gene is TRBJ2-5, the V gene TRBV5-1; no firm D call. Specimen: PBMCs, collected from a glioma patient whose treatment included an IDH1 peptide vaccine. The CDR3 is CASSISQETQYF. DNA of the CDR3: TGCGCCAGCAGCATTAGCCAAGAGACCCAGTACTTC.